This is a list of T cell receptor beta chains from one sample in a study of human T cells and chemical hapten exposure. TCRdb used MiXCR to reprocess the RACE reads, holding one entry per CDR3 protein. The repertoire includes around 380,000 distinct CDR3 sequences, approximately 4.4% of them detected once, and 2% to 2.5% sits in the top ten. Source: whole blood, taken in connection with sensitization to the hapten diphenylcyclopropenone (DPC). The receptors derive from a woman between 50 and 59 years old with alopecia areata. Some clones in this sample may be carry-over from other donors' samples. Each CDR3 is given with its conserved first and last residue. Fields, in order: D gene, V gene, clone size, J gene, CDR3 DNA, CDR3 protein. A D gene is named only where the DNA matches it firmly. Clone size is not always given. Where it is, it says once, few, many or a class for expanded clones.

D gene: -; V gene: TRBV3-1; clone size: few; J gene: TRBJ1-5; CDR3 DNA: TGTGCCAGCAGCCGCGGACGTGGGGGCAATCAGCCCCAGCATTTT; CDR3 protein: CASSRGRGGNQPQHF
D gene: TRBD2; V gene: TRBV29-1; clone size: many; J gene: TRBJ2-3; CDR3 DNA: TGCAGCGTTGCGGGGAGCGGGGGGCCCTCGGATACGCAGTATTTT; CDR3 protein: CSVAGSGGPSDTQYF
D gene: -; V gene: TRBV6-6; clone size: many; J gene: TRBJ1-5; CDR3 DNA: TGTGCCAGCATTAGGACGGATAGCAATCAGCCCCAGCATTTT; CDR3 protein: CASIRTDSNQPQHF
D gene: -; V gene: TRBV10-3; clone size: many; J gene: TRBJ1-3; CDR3 DNA: TGTGCCATCAGTGAGTCGGTTAGGCCTGGAAACACCATATATTTT; CDR3 protein: CAISESVRPGNTIYF
D gene: TRBD1; V gene: TRBV5-1; clone size: many; J gene: TRBJ1-2; CDR3 DNA: TGCGCCAGCAGCTTGGCAGGGGGGTCCTATGGCTACACCTTC; CDR3 protein: CASSLAGGSYGYTF
D gene: TRBD1; V gene: TRBV28; clone size: few; J gene: TRBJ1-4; CDR3 DNA: TGTGCCAGCAGTCCGACAGGGGGTGACGAAAAACTGTTTTTT; CDR3 protein: CASSPTGGDEKLFF
D gene: -; V gene: TRBV9; clone size: -; J gene: TRBJ2-3; CDR3 DNA: TGTGCCAGCAGCCGGGGAGCAGCAGATACGCAGTATTTT; CDR3 protein: CASSRGAADTQYF
D gene: TRBD2; V gene: TRBV7-9; clone size: many; J gene: TRBJ2-7; CDR3 DNA: TGTGCCAGCAGCGCCACGACGTCTAGCGGGAGGGCCTCCTACGAGCAGTACTTC; CDR3 protein: CASSATTSSGRASYEQYF
D gene: TRBD2; V gene: TRBV30; clone size: few; J gene: TRBJ2-3; CDR3 DNA: TGTGCCTCTAGTTCTGGCGGGAGAGTGTCAGATACGCAGTATTTT; CDR3 protein: CASSSGGRVSDTQYF
D gene: TRBD2; V gene: TRBV5-6; clone size: many; J gene: TRBJ2-1; CDR3 DNA: TGTGCCAGCAGCGCACGACTAGCGGTTTACAATGAGCAGTTCTTC; CDR3 protein: CASSARLAVYNEQFF
D gene: TRBD1; V gene: TRBV27; clone size: many; J gene: TRBJ1-5; CDR3 DNA: TGTGCCAGCAGGGCCGGGACAGGAGCCAACCAGCCCCAGCATTTT; CDR3 protein: CASRAGTGANQPQHF
D gene: -; V gene: TRBV12-3/TRBV12-4; clone size: few; J gene: TRBJ1-1; CDR3 DNA: TGTGCCAGCAGCTGGGAAGCGAACACTGAAGCTTTCTTT; CDR3 protein: CASSWEANTEAFF
D gene: -; V gene: TRBV12-3/TRBV12-4; clone size: many; J gene: TRBJ2-6; CDR3 DNA: TGTGCCAGCAGTTTTGGCGGTAGCTCTGGGGCCAACGTCCTGACTTTC; CDR3 protein: CASSFGGSSGANVLTF
D gene: -; V gene: TRBV5-1; clone size: many; J gene: TRBJ1-1; CDR3 DNA: TGCGCCAGCAGCTTGGCCGGGTCAGACGAAGCTTTCTTT; CDR3 protein: CASSLAGSDEAFF
D gene: -; V gene: TRBV7-9; clone size: few; J gene: TRBJ2-1; CDR3 DNA: TGTGCCAGCAGCTTGGGGACAGAGCAGTTCTTC; CDR3 protein: CASSLGTEQFF
D gene: TRBD1; V gene: TRBV5-4; clone size: few; J gene: TRBJ2-1; CDR3 DNA: TGTGCCAGCAGCACGGGACAGGGTACCTACAATGAGCAGTTCTTC; CDR3 protein: CASSTGQGTYNEQFF
D gene: -; V gene: TRBV4-1; clone size: many; J gene: TRBJ2-5; CDR3 DNA: TGCGCCAGCGCCGGTGATCGGGCCAGCGAGACCCAGTACTTC; CDR3 protein: CASAGDRASETQYF
D gene: TRBD2; V gene: TRBV20-1; clone size: many; J gene: TRBJ2-3; CDR3 DNA: TGCAGTGCTAGCTGGGAGGGCGCAGATACGCAGTATTTT; CDR3 protein: CSASWEGADTQYF
D gene: -; V gene: TRBV7-2; clone size: few; J gene: TRBJ1-5; CDR3 DNA: TGTGCCAGCAGCTTGGCAATTGATAGCAATCAGCCCCAGCATTTT; CDR3 protein: CASSLAIDSNQPQHF